The 27 T cell receptor beta chains presented below share a single source sample, sequenced in a study of blood T cell repertoires in COVID-19. TCRdb's table, derived via immunoSEQ multiplex PCR, lists solely in-frame clones and lacks some. Of approximately 130,000 clones listed, 85% are singletons. Material for sequencing was peripheral blood. These receptors were obtained from a man in his 60s with acute or convalescent COVID-19.

This clone was seen a handful of times. The CDR3, as DNA: TGTGCCTGGAGACCCGGGGGAAATTCACCCCTCCACTTT. Its translation: CAWRPGGNSPLHF. V gene TRBV30 combines with J gene TRBJ1-6, with a tentative D call TRBD1 (5 bases). V lost 3 bases and J lost 7, with 10 bases in between. The CDR3 contains 13 residues. The germline CDR1 and CDR2 sequences are GTSNPN and SVGIG (reference sequence).

The gene calls are TRBV7-6 and TRBJ2-7; TRBD2 aligns across 15 bases. The J segment lost 8 bases and the V segment lost 0 bases, leaving 2 bases of the junction unmatched. Germline loops: CDR1 SGHVS, CDR2 FNYEAQ. The CDR3 contains 15 residues. The CDR3 nucleotides are TGTGCCAGCAGCTTAGCCGGGACTAGCGGGAGGCAGCAGTACTTC. This codes for CASSLAGTSGRQQYF. The variable domain in full, completed from reference TRBV7-6 and TRBJ2-7, reads GAGVSQSPRYKVTKRGQDVALRCDPISGHVSLYWYRQALGQGPEFLTYFNYEAQQDKSGLPNDRFSAERPEGSISTLTIQRTEQRDSAMYRCASSLAGTSGRQQYFGPGTRLTVT.

V and J are TRBV7-9 and TRBJ2-5, with D perhaps matching TRBD1 (6 bases). V lost 4 bases, J lost 4 bases, and 16 bases lay in between. The CDR3 spans 15 residues. Germline V CDR1 and CDR2: SEHNR, FQNEAQ (reference sequence). The CDR3 reads CASSSPRQGRETQYF. As DNA, the CDR3 is TGTGCCAGCAGCTCCCCGCGGCAGGGGCGAGAGACCCAGTACTTC.

The chain joins TRBV6-2 or TRBV6-3 to TRBJ2-3, with no clear D. The germline V gene has CDR1 MNHEY and CDR2 SVGEGT. V was trimmed by 0 bases and J by 0 bases, leaving 19 bases between them. The CDR3 sequence is 19 residues long. The CDR3 loop is CASSYSTDFTPTSTDTQYF. For the CDR3, the DNA is TGTGCCAGCAGTTACTCGACGGATTTCACCCCGACTAGCACAGATACGCAGTATTTT.

A remark on this clone: Different DNA sequences within this sample yield the same CDR3. The gene calls are TRBV28 and TRBJ2-7, with 7 bases matching TRBD1. V was pared by 0 bases and J by 6 bases, with 5 bases of the junction left unmatched. The CDR3 extends over 14 amino acids. The germline gives CDR1 MDHEN, CDR2 SYDVKM. This CDR3 reads CASSLCRQGCEQYF. CDR3 nucleotides: TGTGCCAGCAGTTTATGTCGACAGGGCTGCGAGCAGTACTTC.

This rearrangement joins TRBV9 to TRBJ2-3; the match to TRBD2 covers 9 bases. Unmatched junction bases numbered 11, after V lost 3 bases and J lost 0 bases. This CDR3 comprises 18 residues. Germline lookup yields CDR1 SGDLS and CDR2 YYNGEE. The CDR3 reads CASSETGGLAYSTDTQYF. The CDR3 region has the DNA TGTGCCAGCAGCGAGACAGGTGGACTAGCGTATAGCACAGATACGCAGTATTTT. Looking up the rest from reference TRBV9 and TRBJ2-3 gives the full variable domain: DSGVTQTPKHLITATGQRVTLRCSPRSGDLSVYWYQQSLDQGLQFLIQYYNGEERAKGNILERFSAQQFPDLHSELNLSSLELGDSALYFCASSETGGLAYSTDTQYFGPGTRLTVL.

V is TRBV28 and J is TRBJ2-3, with a possible D match to TRBD1 (5 bases). CDR3 size: 13 residues. V lost 5 bases and J lost 2, with 8 bases in between. Germline-derived CDR1 and CDR2 are MDHEN and SYDVKM. CDR3 bases: TGTGCCAGCAGTAGGGGAATCACAGATACGCAGTATTTT. Encoded protein: CASSRGITDTQYF. Filled out from reference TRBV28 and TRBJ2-3, the complete variable domain reads DVKVTQSSRYLVKRTGEKVFLECVQDMDHENMFWYRQDPGLGLRLIYFSYDVKMKEKGDIPEGYSVSREKKERFSLILESASTNQTSMYLCASSRGITDTQYFGPGTRLTVL.

The chain carries TRBV2 and TRBJ1-1; maybe TRBD1 (5 bases). This CDR3 region has 12 residues. V was shortened by 9 bases and J by 5 bases, with 13 bases between the two germline ends. From germline, CDR1 is SNHLY and CDR2 FYNNEI. The CDR3 loop is CASGRGWTEAFF. The CDR3 nucleotides read TGTGCCAGTGGTAGGGGATGGACTGAAGCTTTCTTT.

The V gene is TRBV18, the J gene TRBJ2-7; 10 bases are shared with TRBD2. This CDR3 is built from 15 residues. After removal of 3 bases from V and 3 bases from J, the junction contained 5 bases not matched to a gene. Germline CDR1 KGHSH, CDR2 LQKENI. The CDR3 loop is CASSPSSGSYYEQYF. In nucleotides, the CDR3 is TGTGCCAGCTCACCCTCTAGCGGGAGTTACTACGAGCAGTACTTC.

V and J are TRBV6-1 and TRBJ1-5; tentatively, D is TRBD1 (6 bases). This CDR3 is built from 14 residues. V lost 2 bases to trimming and J lost 2 bases, with 7 bases between them. The germline CDR1 and CDR2 sequences are MNHNS and SASEGT. The CDR3 bases are TGTGCCAGCAGTGAACCAGGGGGCAATCAGCCCCAGCATTTT. Protein: CASSEPGGNQPQHF.

This chain connects TRBV6-6 to TRBJ1-4; D call uncertain. The V end lost 6 bases, the J end lost 6 bases, and 14 bases lay between the germline ends. Germline V gene data show CDR1 as MNHNY and CDR2 as SVGAGI (reference sequence). The CDR3 totals 14 residues. CDR3: CASRPKSGDEKLFF. CDR3 DNA: TGTGCCAGCAGACCCAAGTCCGGAGATGAAAAACTGTTTTTT.

The gene calls are TRBV5-4 and TRBJ2-1; 12 positions agree with TRBD2. The length of the CDR3 is 17 residues. Germline V CDR1 and CDR2: SGHNT, YYREEE (reference sequence). V lost 4 bases, J lost 7 bases, and 12 bases stayed unmatched. The CDR3 here is CASSAAASGRAINEQFF. DNA for the CDR3: TGTGCCAGCAGCGCCGCCGCTAGCGGGAGGGCAATAAATGAGCAGTTCTTC.

A word on this clone: The same CDR3 can be traced to other DNA sequences in this sample. The chain joins TRBV28 to TRBJ1-6; D not resolved. The CDR3 spans 13 residues. Germline CDR1 is MDHEN and CDR2 is SYDVKM. V dropped 5 bases and J dropped 5 bases, with 7 bases sitting between them. The CDR3 sequence is CASSRVDNSPLHF. The CDR3 bases are TGTGCCAGCAGTAGAGTGGATAATTCACCCCTCCACTTT. Variable domain in full (rest from reference TRBV28 and TRBJ1-6): DVKVTQSSRYLVKRTGEKVFLECVQDMDHENMFWYRQDPGLGLRLIYFSYDVKMKEKGDIPEGYSVSREKKERFSLILESASTNQTSMYLCASSRVDNSPLHFGNGTRLTVT.

The chain has TRBV7-3 and TRBJ2-3; a possible D gene is TRBD2 (7 bases). V was shortened by 1 base and J by 5 bases, with 16 bases between the two germline ends. This CDR3 region has 16 residues. Germline V gives CDR1 SGHTA, CDR2 FQGTGA. The CDR3 nucleotides read TGTGCCAGCAGCTTAATGGGGGCGGGAGCAGGAGATACGCAGTATTTT. This encodes CASSLMGAGAGDTQYF. Full variable domain (rest looked up from reference TRBV7-3 and TRBJ2-3): GAGVSQTPSNKVTEKGKYVELRCDPISGHTALYWYRQSLGQGPEFLIYFQGTGAADDSGLPNDRFFAVRPEGSVSTLKIQRTERGDSAVYLCASSLMGAGAGDTQYFGPGTRLTVL.

The chain combines TRBV7-9 with TRBJ1-1; D may be TRBD1 (6 bases). Trimming shortened V by 1 base and J by 4 bases, and 13 bases separated the two germline ends. From germline, CDR1 is SEHNR and CDR2 FQNEAQ (reference sequence). The CDR3 spans 15 residues. DNA of the CDR3: TGTGCCAGCAGCTTAGGTGTCTCAGGGGTCACTGAAGCTTTCTTT. Translation gives CASSLGVSGVTEAFF.

The rearrangement joins TRBV28 to TRBJ2-5; 9 bases are shared with TRBD2. The V segment lost 8 bases and the J segment 5 bases; nucleotides outside the gene matches: 9. The length of the CDR3 is 14 residues. CDR1 and CDR2 (germline): MDHEN, SYDVKM. The chain's CDR3 is CASQAGGPIETQYF. In nucleotides, the CDR3 is TGTGCCAGCCAGGCGGGAGGGCCCATCGAGACCCAGTACTTC.

The chain couples TRBV10-3 to TRBJ2-1; D possibly corresponds to TRBD2 (5 bases). Germline CDR1 and CDR2: ENHRY and SYGVKD. The CDR3 sequence is 13 residues long. Deletions cut 8 bases from V and 6 bases from J, with 14 bases between. CDR3 loop: CAIEDSRRNEQFF. CDR3 in DNA: TGTGCCATCGAGGACTCTCGGCGCAATGAGCAGTTCTTC.

The chain couples TRBV7-2 to TRBJ2-5; a weak D match, TRBD2 (6 bases). V lost 6 bases and J 5 bases, leaving 31 bases between the germline ends. CDR1 and CDR2 (germline): SGHTA, FQGNSA. The CDR3 is 19 residues long. The CDR3 protein is CASRPGGSSASMRRETQYF. The CDR3 DNA reads TGTGCCAGCAGGCCAGGAGGGTCTAGCGCTAGTATGCGGCGGGAGACCCAGTACTTC.

The chain combines TRBV2 with TRBJ2-1, with TRBD2 matching 11 bases. The V segment lost 6 bases and the J segment 10 bases; nucleotides outside the gene matches: 5. Germline V gives CDR1 SNHLY, CDR2 FYNNEI. This CDR3 is 13 amino acids long. CDR3 amino acids: CASRLGTSGEQFF. CDR3 sequence (DNA): TGTGCCAGCAGACTCGGGACTAGCGGAGAGCAGTTCTTC.

The V gene is TRBV28, the J gene TRBJ1-5; 7 bases line up with TRBD1. CDR3 length: 15 residues. V was clipped by 4 bases and J by 5 bases; unmatched bases: 8. Germline V gives CDR1 MDHEN, CDR2 SYDVKM. CDR3 amino acids: CASSSLQGYDQPQHF. The CDR3 coding sequence is TGTGCCAGCAGTTCCTTACAGGGGTACGATCAGCCCCAGCATTTT.

The chain combines TRBV11-3 with TRBJ2-3, with a weak D call TRBD2 (6 bases). The V and J ends lost 4 bases and 6 bases respectively, with 11 bases between them. Germline lookup yields CDR1 SGHNT and CDR2 YENEEA. CDR3 size: 13 residues. The DNA for the CDR3 is TGTGCCAGCAGCTGGCGCGGGGAGGATACGCAGTATTTT. Its protein product is CASSWRGEDTQYF.

The chain uses TRBV19 and TRBJ2-3; TRBD2 matches at 9 bases. Germline V lookup: CDR1 LNHDA, CDR2 SQIVND (reference sequence). The V gene end was trimmed by 5 bases and the J gene end by 3 bases; junction bases not matched to a gene: 3. The CDR3 has 14 residues. The CDR3 sequence: CASSDSGRTDTQYF. The CDR3 region has the DNA TGTGCCAGTAGTGATAGCGGGAGAACAGATACGCAGTATTTT.

The V and J genes are TRBV27 and TRBJ2-7, with TRBD1 matching 8 bases. CDR3 length equals 15 residues. Germline CDR1 reads MNHEY; CDR2 reads SMNVEV (reference sequence). Trimming at V came to 5 bases and at J to 2 bases, leaving 8 bases not matched to a gene. The CDR3 spells CASSLRQGSPYEQYF. The CDR3 nucleotides read TGTGCCAGCAGTCTTCGACAGGGGTCACCCTACGAGCAGTACTTC.

This rearrangement joins TRBV6-5 to TRBJ2-3; 10 nucleotides match TRBD2. The V and J ends lost 6 bases and 5 bases, in that order; junction bases with no gene match: 8. Germline V gene data show CDR1 as MNHEY and CDR2 as SVGAGI. The CDR3 spans 15 residues. CDR3 in amino acids: CASSPTRTSGDTQYF. As DNA, the CDR3 is TGTGCCAGCAGCCCCACCCGGACTAGCGGAGATACGCAGTATTTT.

This clone appeared a few times. J is TRBJ1-2 and V is TRBV6-2 or TRBV6-3; 9 bases fit TRBD1. Germline-derived CDR1 and CDR2 are MNHEY and SVGEGT. Trimming took 5 bases from V and 2 from J; bases not matched to a gene: 12. The CDR3 runs 17 residues. In DNA, the CDR3 is TGTGCCAGCAGTCGGACCGTCACAGGGGGCTTCAACTATGGCTACACCTTC. This codes for CASSRTVTGGFNYGYTF.

In this sample, this clone turned up a few times. This sequence joins TRBV19 and TRBJ1-1; 8 bases map to TRBD1. The CDR3 spans 16 residues. The ends lost 5 bases at V and 2 bases at J; junction bases unmatched: 10. The germline gives CDR1 LNHDA, CDR2 SQIVND (reference sequence). The CDR3, as DNA: TGTGCCAGTAGTGCTGGGACAGGACCTTCAAACACTGAAGCTTTCTTT. Translated, it gives CASSAGTGPSNTEAFF.

This clone was found once. The chain uses TRBV19 and TRBJ2-5; 12 bases agree with TRBD1. The CDR3 contains 17 residues. The germline gives CDR1 LNHDA, CDR2 SQIVND (reference sequence). With V trimmed by 0 bases and J by 3 bases, 5 bases remained unmatched. The CDR3 sequence is CASSIDGTGGAKETQYF. CDR3 in DNA: TGTGCCAGTAGTATAGATGGGACAGGGGGCGCGAAAGAGACCCAGTACTTC.